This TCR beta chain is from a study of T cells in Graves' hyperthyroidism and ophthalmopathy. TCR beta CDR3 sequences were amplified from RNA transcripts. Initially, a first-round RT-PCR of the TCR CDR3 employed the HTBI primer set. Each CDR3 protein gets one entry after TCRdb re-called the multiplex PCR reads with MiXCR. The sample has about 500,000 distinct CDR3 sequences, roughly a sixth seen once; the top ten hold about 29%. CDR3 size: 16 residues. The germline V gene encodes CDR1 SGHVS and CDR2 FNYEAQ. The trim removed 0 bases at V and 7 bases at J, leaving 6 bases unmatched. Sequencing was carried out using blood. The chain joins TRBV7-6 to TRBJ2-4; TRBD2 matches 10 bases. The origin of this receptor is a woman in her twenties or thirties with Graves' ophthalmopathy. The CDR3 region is CASSLAPSGSSNIQYF. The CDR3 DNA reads TGTGCCAGCAGCTTAGCGCCTAGCGGGAGTAGTAACATTCAGTACTTC. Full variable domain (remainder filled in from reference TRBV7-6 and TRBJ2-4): GAGVSQSPRYKVTKRGQDVALRCDPISGHVSLYWYRQALGQGPEFLTYFNYEAQQDKSGLPNDRFSAERPEGSISTLTIQRTEQRDSAMYRCASSLAPSGSSNIQYFGAGTRLSVL.